This TCR beta chain was sequenced for a study of technical replicates of blood from a handful of donors. Clones were sequenced by immunoSEQ multiplex PCR, and TCRdb holds only the in-frame ones, with some missing. The sample yields almost 85,000 clones, roughly 97% seen once. J was trimmed by 2 bases and V by 5 bases; bases with no gene match: 7. The CDR3 is 17 residues long. The germline CDR1 and CDR2 sequences are MDHEN and SYDVKM. V usage is TRBV28 and J usage is TRBJ2-2, with 11 positions matching TRBD2. The sequence was collected from a human donor in good health. The sequencing input was T cells isolated from PBMCs. The CDR3 region is CASSEVGLAGNTGELFF. CDR3 DNA: TGTGCCAGCAGTGAAGTAGGACTAGCGGGTAACACCGGGGAGCTGTTTTTT. The full variable domain, its missing parts supplied by reference TRBV28 and TRBJ2-2, is DVKVTQSSRYLVKRTGEKVFLECVQDMDHENMFWYRQDPGLGLRLIYFSYDVKMKEKGDIPEGYSVSREKKERFSLILESASTNQTSMYLCASSEVGLAGNTGELFFGEGSRLTVL.